The rows below give T cell receptor beta chains drawn from one sample of a study of blood T cell repertoires in COVID-19. The repertoire was sequenced with immunoSEQ multiplex PCR; TCRdb's copy has only in-frame clones and lacks some. The sample holds roughly 290,000 clones, around 88% seen once. Source material: peripheral blood. These receptors all stem from a man aged 25-40 years with acute or convalescent COVID-19. The CDR3 runs from the conserved cysteine through the conserved F or W. A D gene is named only where the DNA matches it firmly. Not every row has a clone size; where given, it reads once, few, many or a size class.

CDR3aa,CDR3nt,d_gene,abundance,v_gene,j_gene
CASSQIERGKLFF,TGTGCCAGCAGCCAAATCGAACGGGGAAAACTGTTTTTT,-,many,TRBV3-1/TRBV3-2,TRBJ1-4
CSVAIQGLTEKLFF,TGCAGCGTTGCTATACAGGGGCTAACGGAAAAACTGTTTTTT,TRBD1,-,TRBV29-1,TRBJ1-4
CASRTSGIYEQYF,TGTGCCAGCCGGACTAGCGGGATATACGAGCAGTACTTC,TRBD2,-,TRBV6-5,TRBJ2-7
CATSRDEMGGNTGELFF,TGTGCCACCAGCAGAGACGAAATGGGGGGGAACACCGGGGAGCTGTTTTTT,-,-,TRBV15,TRBJ2-2
CASIQGEAFF,TGTGCCAGTATACAGGGCGAAGCTTTCTTT,-,-,TRBV19,TRBJ1-1
CASSQGEGKAFF,TGCGCCAGCAGCCAAGGGGAGGGGAAAGCTTTCTTT,-,-,TRBV4-1,TRBJ1-1
CASSELIYTRERGNEQFF,TGTGCCAGCAGTGAACTTATATATACGCGGGAGAGGGGCAATGAGCAGTTCTTC,TRBD2,-,TRBV6-1,TRBJ2-1
CASSLQGASNQPQHF,TGTGCCAGCAGTTTACAGGGGGCTAGCAATCAGCCCCAGCATTTT,TRBD1,-,TRBV28,TRBJ1-5
CASSGGLAGVTGELFF,TGTGCCAGCAGCGGCGGTCTAGCGGGGGTCACCGGGGAGCTGTTTTTT,TRBD2,-,TRBV5-5,TRBJ2-2
CASSLAGRNTDTQYF,TGTGCCAGCAGTTTAGCGGGGAGAAACACAGATACGCAGTATTTT,TRBD2,-,TRBV6-5,TRBJ2-3